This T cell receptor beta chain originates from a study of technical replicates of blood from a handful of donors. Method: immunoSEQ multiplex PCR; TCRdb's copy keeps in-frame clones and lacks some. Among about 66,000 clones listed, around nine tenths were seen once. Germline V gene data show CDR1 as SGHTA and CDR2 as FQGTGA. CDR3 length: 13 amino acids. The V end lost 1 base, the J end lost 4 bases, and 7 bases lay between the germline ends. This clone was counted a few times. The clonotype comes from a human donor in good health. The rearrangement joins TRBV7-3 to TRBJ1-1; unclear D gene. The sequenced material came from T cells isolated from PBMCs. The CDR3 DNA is TGTGCCAGCAGCTTAAATAGTCTCACTGAAGCTTTCTTT. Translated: CASSLNSLTEAFF.